These 6 T cell receptor beta chains originate from one sample sequenced in a study of OX40 agonist ivuxolimab in advanced cancers. The repertoire was sequenced with immunoSEQ multiplex PCR; TCRdb's copy has only in-frame clones and lacks some. Here the sample spans about 73,000 clones, about 88% being singletons. Specimen: CD4+ or CD8+ T cells sorted from blood, collected in a trial of the OX40 agonist ivuxolimab. These receptors were taken from an adult with an advanced solid tumor such as melanoma, head and neck, liver or kidney cancer.

This clone has a handful of counts. This chain joins TRBV7-2 and TRBJ1-2; the match to TRBD1 covers 9 bases. With V trimmed by 8 bases and J by 9 bases, 13 bases remained unmatched. Germline V CDR1 and CDR2: SGHTA, FQGNSA. This CDR3 has 14 amino acids. Here the CDR3 reads CASSSGGQGVRYTF. Written as DNA, the CDR3 is TGTGCCAGCTCTTCCGGGGGACAGGGAGTTCGCTACACCTTC.

The chain carries TRBV5-1 and TRBJ1-2; maybe TRBD1 (5 bases). Germline lookup yields CDR1 SGHRS and CDR2 YFSETQ. The CDR3 is made up of 15 amino acids. The germline V and J ends were trimmed by 2 bases and 3 bases, with 14 bases remaining between them. CDR3 protein: CASSFTGAADYGYTF. The CDR3, as DNA: TGCGCCAGCAGCTTTACCGGGGCCGCGGACTATGGCTACACCTTC.

The rearrangement links TRBV28 to TRBJ1-2, with D possibly TRBD1 on 6 matching bases. V shed 5 bases and J shed 5 bases, with 21 bases lying between them. Germline CDR1 reads MDHEN; CDR2 reads SYDVKM. The CDR3 covers 16 residues. The CDR3 region is CASSTAGGRGGYGYTF. CDR3 DNA: TGTGCCAGCAGTACAGCCGGGGGCCGCGGAGGGTATGGCTACACCTTC.

V gene TRBV7-6 combines with J gene TRBJ2-2, with unresolved D. V shed 1 base and J shed 11 bases, with 8 bases lying between them. CDR3 length equals 12 residues. CDR1 is SGHVS, CDR2 FNYEAQ, per germline. The DNA of the CDR3 is TGTGCCAGCAGCTTAGTGGCCTCAGAGCTGTTTTTT. Its translation is CASSLVASELFF.

This clone turned up a few times. CDR3 DNA: TGTGCCAGCAGCTTTTGGCAGGGTCTGAGTTCACCCCTCCACTTT. Protein product: CASSFWQGLSSPLHF. This chain links TRBV5-4 with TRBJ1-6; D may be TRBD1 (5 bases). This CDR3 is built from 15 residues. Germline V gene sequence: CDR1 SGHNT, CDR2 YYREEE (reference sequence). The V gene lost 2 bases and the J gene lost 9 bases, with 15 bases spanning the gap.

This clone appeared a few times. The chain has TRBV7-7 and TRBJ2-5; D tentatively reads TRBD1 or TRBD2 (5 bases each). Germline V gene lookup returns CDR1 SSHAT and CDR2 FNYEAQ (reference sequence). V was trimmed by 0 bases and J by 5 bases, leaving 13 bases between them. The CDR3 length is 15 residues. This CDR3 is CASSLAGTQVETQYF. For the CDR3, the DNA is TGTGCCAGCAGCTTAGCAGGGACGCAGGTTGAGACCCAGTACTTC. Full variable domain (remainder filled in from reference TRBV7-7 and TRBJ2-5): GAGVSQSPRYKVTKRGQDVTLRCDPISSHATLYWYQQALGQGPEFLTYFNYEAQPDKSGLPSDRFSAERPEGSISTLTIQRTEQRDSAMYRCASSLAGTQVETQYFGPGTRLLVL.